What follows are 18 T cell receptor beta chains derived from one specimen sequenced in a study of blood T cell repertoires in COVID-19. Sequencing used immunoSEQ multiplex PCR; TCRdb keeps in-frame clones, though not all of them. The data contain over 150,000 clones, 70% to 90% of them singletons. The sequenced sample consisted of peripheral blood. The receptor set was obtained from an elderly woman with COVID-19, enrolled during active disease.

The table lists this clone with a count of one. The chain couples TRBV7-9 to TRBJ1-1, with D unresolved. Germline V CDR1 and CDR2: SEHNR, FQNEAQ (reference sequence). The CDR3 is 13 residues long. V shed 4 bases and J shed 2 bases, with 8 bases lying between them. CDR3: CASSYQSNTEAFF. The CDR3 DNA is TGTGCCAGCAGCTATCAGTCCAACACTGAAGCTTTCTTT.

This chain uses TRBV7-8 with TRBJ1-3; D is ambiguous. The CDR3 is 14 residues long. Germline CDR1 reads SGHVS; CDR2 reads FQNEAQ. The V and J ends lost 3 bases and 4 bases respectively, with 10 bases between them. The CDR3: CASSLTGFGNTIYF. DNA for the CDR3: TGTGCCAGCAGCTTGACCGGGTTCGGAAACACCATATATTTT. The full variable domain, in which reference TRBV7-8 and TRBJ1-3 provide the parts outside the CDR3, is GAGVSQSPRYKVAKRGQDVALRCDPISGHVSLFWYQQALGQGPEFLTYFQNEAQLDKSGLPSDRFFAERPEGSVSTLKIQRTQQEDSAVYLCASSLTGFGNTIYFGEGSWLTVV.

V and J are TRBV20-1 and TRBJ2-2, with 8 nucleotides matching TRBD1. Germline V gene lookup returns CDR1 DFQATT and CDR2 SNEGSKA (reference sequence). The CDR3 is made up of 15 amino acids. J lost 5 bases, V lost 3 bases, and 8 bases had no gene match. The CDR3: CSASPQGARTGELFF. In DNA, the CDR3 is TGCAGTGCTAGTCCGCAGGGGGCGAGGACCGGGGAGCTGTTTTTT.

V is TRBV19 and J is TRBJ2-3; D may be TRBD1 (5 bases). CDR1 is LNHDA, CDR2 SQIVND, per germline (reference sequence). V dropped 5 bases and J dropped 6 bases, with 12 bases sitting between them. The CDR3 spans 13 residues. In DNA form, the CDR3 reads TGTGCCAGTAGTGGGGCTGCTTGGGATACGCAGTATTTT. It translates to CASSGAAWDTQYF.

V gene TRBV6-6 combines with J gene TRBJ1-3, with no clear D. The CDR3 contains 16 residues. From germline, CDR1 is MNHNY and CDR2 SVGAGI (reference sequence). V was shortened by 4 bases and J by 0 bases, with 13 bases between the two germline ends. This CDR3 reads CASSFGGSFSGNTIYF. For the CDR3, the DNA is TGTGCCAGCAGTTTTGGAGGCAGCTTCTCTGGAAACACCATATATTTT.

The rearrangement uses TRBV10-3 and TRBJ2-7, with D possibly being TRBD1 (6 bases). The germline V and J ends were trimmed by 4 bases and 4 bases, with 11 bases remaining between them. Germline values: CDR1 ENHRY, CDR2 SYGVKD. The length of the CDR3 is 13 residues. This CDR3 reads CAISGTAQYEQYF. The CDR3, as DNA: TGTGCCATCAGTGGGACAGCTCAATACGAGCAGTACTTC.

CDR3: CASSPVDRGAFF. CDR3 in DNA: TGTGCCAGCTCACCGGTTGACAGGGGGGCTTTCTTT. The chain links TRBV18 to TRBJ1-1; TRBD1 matches 9 bases. Trimming took 3 bases from V and 11 from J; bases not matched to a gene: 4. Germline-derived CDR1 and CDR2 are KGHSH and LQKENI. The CDR3 is 12 residues long.

The J gene is TRBJ1-1, the V gene TRBV7-3; maybe TRBD1 (5 bases). The V end was cut by 5 bases, the J end by 4 bases, with 11 bases between. The CDR3 runs to 13 residues. The V gene's germline CDR1 is SGHTA and CDR2 FQGTGA. CDR3 DNA: TGTGCCAGCAGCCCGGGGGTCGCCACTGAAGCTTTCTTT. It codes for CASSPGVATEAFF.

Of note for this clone: An end of the junction does not agree with germline; a read error may underlie this. V usage is TRBV7-7 and J usage is TRBJ2-5, with TRBD2 matching over 8 bases. The germline V gene encodes CDR1 SSHAT and CDR2 FNYEAQ (reference sequence). The CDR3 sequence is 15 residues long. The CDR3 region has the DNA TGTGCTAGCAGCTTAATAACGGGGGGGAGAGAGACCCAGTACTTC. This translates into CASSLITGGRETQYF. Supplemented by reference TRBV7-7 and TRBJ2-5, the full variable domain reads GAGVSQSPRYKVTKRGQDVTLRCDPISSHATLYWYQQALGQGPEFLTYFNYEAQPDKSGLPSDRFSAERPEGSISTLTIQRTEQRDSAMYRCASSLITGGRETQYFGPGTRLLVL.

The chain links TRBV2 to TRBJ1-1, with D possibly matching TRBD1 (6 bases). The CDR3 loop spans 15 amino acids. The V gene's germline CDR1 is SNHLY and CDR2 FYNNEI. V was pared by 3 bases and J by 2 bases, with 13 bases between. DNA of the CDR3: TGTGCCAGCAGTGACTTTACAGGGTCAAACACTGAAGCTTTCTTT. Its translation: CASSDFTGSNTEAFF.

DNA of the CDR3: TGTGCCAGCTCACGGAACAGGGGCTACAATGAGCAGTTCTTC. This translates into CASSRNRGYNEQFF. The rearrangement uses TRBV18 and TRBJ2-1; 7 nucleotides agree with TRBD1. V gave up 4 bases and J gave up 3 bases; unmatched junction bases: 3. The germline CDR1 and CDR2 sequences are KGHSH and LQKENI. The CDR3 consists of 14 residues.

The CDR3 DNA reads as TGTGCCAGCAGGGAGACAGGGTACGATGAGCAGTTCTTC. This translates into CASRETGYDEQFF. The chain couples TRBV6-5 to TRBJ2-1; TRBD1 matches at 7 bases. Germline CDR1 MNHEY, CDR2 SVGAGI. The CDR3 sequence is 13 residues long. V trimming: 6 bases; J trimming: 8 bases; junction bases outside the gene matches: 7.

The sample holds a few counts of this clone. The chain recombines TRBV2 with TRBJ2-7; the D gene is possibly TRBD2 (6 bases). CDR3 length: 16 residues. V was pared by 5 bases and J by 1 base, with 18 bases between. Germline values: CDR1 SNHLY, CDR2 FYNNEI. CDR3 bases: TGTGCCAGCAGTTTGGAGGGAGGCGGTCATTCCTACGAGCAGTACTTC. As protein: CASSLEGGGHSYEQYF.

The V call is TRBV15, the J call TRBJ1-2, with unresolved D. V was cut by 3 bases and J by 3 bases, with 8 bases left in between. From germline, CDR1 is LNHNV and CDR2 YYDKDF (reference sequence). CDR3 size: 13 residues. The CDR3 spells CATSSGGDYGYTF. Here the CDR3 DNA reads TGTGCCACCAGCAGCGGCGGGGACTATGGCTACACCTTC.

The gene calls are TRBV7-9 and TRBJ2-2; the D gene is possibly TRBD1 (6 bases). Germline loops: CDR1 SEHNR, CDR2 FQNEAQ (reference sequence). CDR3 length: 14 amino acids. V was pared by 5 bases and J by 0 bases, with 7 bases between. The CDR3: CASSGTPNTGELFF. In DNA, the CDR3 is TGTGCCAGCAGCGGGACACCGAACACCGGGGAGCTGTTTTTT.

This chain joins TRBV7-9 and TRBJ1-2, with 7 bases matching TRBD1. Germline V gene lookup returns CDR1 SEHNR and CDR2 FQNEAQ (reference sequence). CDR3 length: 13 residues. V was clipped by 5 bases and J by 6 bases; unmatched bases: 6. The CDR3 nucleotides read TGTGCCAGCAGCCTAGACAGGGTCGATGGCTACACCTTC. Translating gives CASSLDRVDGYTF. The full variable domain, rest sourced from reference TRBV7-9 and TRBJ1-2, is DTGVSQNPRHKITKRGQNVTFRCDPISEHNRLYWYRQTLGQGPEFLTYFQNEAQLEKSRLLSDRFSAERPKGSFSTLEIQRTEQGDSAMYLCASSLDRVDGYTFGSGTRLTVV.

The chain uses TRBV6-6 and TRBJ1-5; D may be TRBD1 (5 bases). Trimming left V 5 bases short and J 1 base short, with 21 bases between. This CDR3 comprises 18 residues. CDR1 is MNHNY and CDR2 is SVGAGI in the germline V gene (reference sequence). CDR3 coding DNA: TGTGCCAGCAGTCCTTTGATCGGGGGATGGTCGAGCAATCAGCCCCAGCATTTT. Amino acids: CASSPLIGGWSSNQPQHF.

This chain connects TRBV5-1 to TRBJ2-1, with a possible D match to TRBD2 (6 bases). Germline V CDR1 and CDR2: SGHRS, YFSETQ. V lost 9 bases to trimming and J lost 6 bases, with 16 bases between them. CDR3 length: 13 residues. In nucleotides, the CDR3 is TGCGCCACCCCCTGGAGGGGACCCAATGAGCAGTTCTTC. It yields the protein CATPWRGPNEQFF.